This T cell receptor (beta chain) comes out of a study of T cells in Graves' hyperthyroidism and ophthalmopathy. The sample holds a few counts of this clonotype. Germline lookup yields CDR1 WSHSY and CDR2 SAAADI. Germline trimming cut 6 bases from V and 4 bases from J; bases unmatched to any gene: 10. The CDR3 sequence is 15 residues long. Amplified TCR beta CDR3 regions derived from RNA transcripts. During a first-round RT-PCR of the TCR CDR3, the HTBI primer set was used. MiXCR was run by TCRdb on the multiplex PCR reads, yielding one entry per CDR3 protein. Among some 760,000 distinct CDR3 sequences listed, 11% to 15% were seen once.

The TCR originated in a woman younger than 35 with Graves' hyperthyroidism. The chain is built from TRBV10-2 and TRBJ2-7; TRBD1 matches 9 bases. Sequenced input: blood. CDR3 nucleotides: TGCGCCAGCAGGGATACCGGGACAGGGAGGTACGAGCAGTACTTC. Its protein is CASRDTGTGRYEQYF.